This T cell receptor (beta chain) is drawn from a study of CD8+ T cells in alopecia areata. Findings of the study overall: In scalp, tofacitinib significantly decreased clonality and expanded CD8+ clones among the top 100. Clonality was higher in lesional than normal scalp, especially in alopecia totalis/universalis. Normal-skin resident alphabeta T cells also appear among scalp sample sequences.

The authors extracted RNA and reverse transcribed it into cDNA as the sequencing template. The method was immunoSEQ multiplex PCR; TCRdb's version includes in-frame clones alone and lacks a portion of them. The data show about 74,000 clones, with 29% seen just once and under 15% held by the top ten. This clone was detected a few times. Antigen: not known. V was clipped by 7 bases and J by 5 bases, with 17 bases between them. Per germline, CDR1 SQVTM and CDR2 ANQGSEA. This CDR3 has 13 amino acids. Treatment given: oral pan-JAK inhibitor, 5-10 mg twice daily. Punch biopsies of lesional scalp, plus peripheral blood, were taken from alopecia areata patients.

Source: CD8+ T cells sorted from blood, taken at week 4, from a patient treated with tofacitinib. The chain employs TRBV29-1 and TRBJ2-5; a possible D gene is TRBD2 (6 bases). This receptor was taken from a human donor with alopecia areata. This CDR3 reads CSAPKMEGETQYF. In nucleotides, the CDR3 is TGCAGCGCCCCGAAGATGGAGGGGGAGACCCAGTACTTC.